Below are 9 T cell receptor beta chains sequenced from a single sample in a study of regulatory T cells in long-lasting Graves disease. Time point denoted: newly diagnosed GD, antithyroid drugs for less than 3 months. From PBMCs, RNA was extracted and then used to make the TCR library. Relying on iRepertoire HTBI primers and Arm-PCR of CDR3 regions, the team built TCR beta libraries. TCRdb recomputed calls from the multiplex PCR reads with MiXCR, one row per CDR3 protein. Of 400,000 to 500,000 distinct CDR3 sequences in the sample, 16% were seen once. The sample also formed part of further work on T cells in Graves' hyperthyroidism and ophthalmopathy.

The sequenced sample was peripheral blood mononuclear cells (PBMCs), obtained at new diagnosis, from a patient treated with antithyroid drugs. The receptors originated from a woman aged 18-29 years with Graves disease.

This clonotype was seen more than once but under ten times. The rearrangement joins TRBV27 to TRBJ2-2; 7 positions agree with TRBD2. The length of the CDR3 is 17 residues. V trimming: 1 base; J trimming: 1 base; junction bases outside the gene matches: 6. Germline V gives CDR1 MNHEY, CDR2 SMNVEV (reference sequence). CDR3 protein: CASSLFRPSGNTGELFF. The CDR3 DNA reads TGTGCCAGCAGTTTATTCAGGCCTAGCGGGAACACCGGGGAGCTGTTTTTT.

This chain joins TRBV29-1 and TRBJ2-6; D possibly corresponds to TRBD1 (6 bases). The germline V gene has CDR1 SQVTM and CDR2 ANQGSEA. The CDR3 spans 16 residues. V was trimmed by 0 bases and J by 2 bases, leaving 11 bases between them. The CDR3 nucleotides read TGCAGCGTTGAAGAACCGGGACACCCTGGGGCCAACGTCCTGACTTTC. This codes for CSVEEPGHPGANVLTF. The full variable domain, rest sourced from reference TRBV29-1 and TRBJ2-6, is SAVISQKPSRDICQRGTSLTIQCQVDSQVTMMFWYRQQPGQSLTLIATANQGSEATYESGFVIDKFPISRPNLTFSTLTVSNMSPEDSSIYLCSVEEPGHPGANVLTFGAGSRLTVL.

This clonotype was seen only a few times. The chain is built from TRBV29-1 and TRBJ1-1; D is ambiguous. V was trimmed by 4 bases and J by 1 base, leaving 7 bases between them. This CDR3 spans 12 amino acids. Germline V gives CDR1 SQVTM, CDR2 ANQGSEA. DNA of the CDR3: TGCAGCGTTGTAGAGGGGAACACTGAAGCTTTCTTT. It translates to CSVVEGNTEAFF.

At least ten counts were recorded for this clonotype. This chain links TRBV10-2 with TRBJ2-1; TRBD2 matches at 13 bases. Germline-derived CDR1 and CDR2 are WSHSY and SAAADI. After removal of 3 bases from V and 7 bases from J, the junction contained 3 bases not matched to a gene. CDR3 size: 15 residues. CDR3 sequence (DNA): TGCGCCAGCAGTGAAAGGACTAGCGGGAGAAATGAGCAGTTCTTC. It is translated as CASSERTSGRNEQFF.

This clonotype turned up a few times. The chain joins TRBV3-1 to TRBJ2-6; D might be TRBD1 (6 bases). The germline gives CDR1 LGHDT, CDR2 YNNKEL (reference sequence). With 3 bases removed from V and 0 bases from J, the gap between germline ends came to 18 bases. The CDR3 loop spans 19 amino acids. The CDR3 reads CASSQDYRQVLSGANVLTF. Here the CDR3 DNA reads TGTGCCAGCAGCCAGGATTACCGACAGGTCCTCTCTGGGGCCAACGTCCTGACTTTC.

This clonotype has at least ten counts. J is TRBJ2-1 and V is TRBV27; D call uncertain. The germline CDR1 and CDR2 sequences are MNHEY and SMNVEV (reference sequence). V dropped 5 bases and J dropped 4 bases, with 15 bases sitting between them. The CDR3 extends over 15 amino acids. CDR3 residues: CASSPSETAYNEQFF. Written as DNA, the CDR3 is TGTGCCAGCAGTCCTTCCGAGACGGCTTACAATGAGCAGTTCTTC.

A few counts support this clonotype. The chain joins TRBV27 to TRBJ1-1; possibly TRBD1 for D (6 bases). The V end was cut by 4 bases, the J end by 0 bases, with 12 bases between. Germline values: CDR1 MNHEY, CDR2 SMNVEV (reference sequence). The CDR3 is 15 residues long. CDR3 sequence: CASSSADSLNTEAFF. CDR3 coding DNA: TGTGCCAGCAGTTCTGCGGACAGTTTGAACACTGAAGCTTTCTTT.

CDR3 region: CASSLSSGSNQPQHF. In DNA, the CDR3 is TGTGCCAGCAGTTTATCTTCCGGGTCCAATCAGCCCCAGCATTTT. The V gene is TRBV27, the J gene TRBJ1-5; D not certain. The V end was cut by 0 bases, the J end by 3 bases, with 9 bases between. This CDR3 region has 15 residues. CDR1 and CDR2 from the germline V gene are MNHEY and SMNVEV (reference sequence).

This clonotype was seen at least ten times. This chain uses TRBV6-1 with TRBJ2-3, with a tentative D call TRBD2 (5 bases). V shed 5 bases and J shed 0 bases, with 9 bases lying between them. The CDR3 is made up of 14 amino acids. Per germline, CDR1 MNHNS and CDR2 SASEGT. The CDR3 spells CASSRERSTDTQYF. The CDR3, as DNA: TGTGCCAGCAGTAGGGAGCGGAGCACAGATACGCAGTATTTT.